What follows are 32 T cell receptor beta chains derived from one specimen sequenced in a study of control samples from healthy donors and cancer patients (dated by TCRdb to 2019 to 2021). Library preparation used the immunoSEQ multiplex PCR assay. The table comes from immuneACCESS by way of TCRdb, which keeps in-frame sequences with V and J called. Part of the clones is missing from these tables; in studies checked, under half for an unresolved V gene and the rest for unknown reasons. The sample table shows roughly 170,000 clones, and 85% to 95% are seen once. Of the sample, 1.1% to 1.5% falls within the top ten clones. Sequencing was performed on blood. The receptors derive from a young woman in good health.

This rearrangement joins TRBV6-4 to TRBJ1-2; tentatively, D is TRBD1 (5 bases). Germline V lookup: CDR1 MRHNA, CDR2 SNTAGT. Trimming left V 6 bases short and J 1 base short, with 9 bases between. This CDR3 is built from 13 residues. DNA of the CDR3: TGTGCCAGCAGCCCGGGACTTAACTATGGCTACACCTTC. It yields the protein CASSPGLNYGYTF.

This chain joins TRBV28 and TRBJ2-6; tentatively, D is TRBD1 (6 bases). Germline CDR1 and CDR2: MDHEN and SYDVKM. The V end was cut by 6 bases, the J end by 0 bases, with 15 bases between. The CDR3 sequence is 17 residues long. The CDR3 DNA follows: TGTGCCAGCAGATTTTCAGGGGCTACCTCTGGGGCCAACGTCCTGACTTTC. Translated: CASRFSGATSGANVLTF.

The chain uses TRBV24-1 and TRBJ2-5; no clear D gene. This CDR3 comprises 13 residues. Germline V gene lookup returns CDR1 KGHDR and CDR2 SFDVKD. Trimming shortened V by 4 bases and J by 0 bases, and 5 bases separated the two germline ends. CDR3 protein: CATSETYQETQYF. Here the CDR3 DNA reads TGTGCCACCAGTGAAACGTACCAAGAGACCCAGTACTTC.

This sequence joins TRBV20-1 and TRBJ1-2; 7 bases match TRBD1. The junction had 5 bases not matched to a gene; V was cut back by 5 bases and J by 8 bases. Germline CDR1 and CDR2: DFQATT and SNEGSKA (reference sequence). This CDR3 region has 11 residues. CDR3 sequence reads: CSASQGYGYTF. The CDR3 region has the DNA TGCAGTGCTTCACAGGGGTACGGCTACACCTTC.

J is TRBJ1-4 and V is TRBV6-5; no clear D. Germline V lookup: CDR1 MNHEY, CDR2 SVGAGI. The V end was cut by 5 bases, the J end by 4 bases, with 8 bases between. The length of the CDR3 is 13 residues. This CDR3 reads CASSRGVNEKLFF. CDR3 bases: TGTGCCAGCAGTCGGGGAGTTAATGAAAAACTGTTTTTT.

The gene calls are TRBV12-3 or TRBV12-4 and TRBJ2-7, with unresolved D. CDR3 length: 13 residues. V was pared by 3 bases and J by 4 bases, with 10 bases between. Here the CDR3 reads CASSFTLHYEQYF. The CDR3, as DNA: TGTGCCAGCAGTTTCACCTTGCATTACGAGCAGTACTTC.

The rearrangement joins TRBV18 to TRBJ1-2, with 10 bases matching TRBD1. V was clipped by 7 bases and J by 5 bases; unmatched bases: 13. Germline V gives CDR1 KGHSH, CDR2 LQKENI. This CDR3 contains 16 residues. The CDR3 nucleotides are TGTGCCAGCTATTCGGACAGGGGGTTTTTCGGATATGGCTACACCTTC. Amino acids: CASYSDRGFFGYGYTF.

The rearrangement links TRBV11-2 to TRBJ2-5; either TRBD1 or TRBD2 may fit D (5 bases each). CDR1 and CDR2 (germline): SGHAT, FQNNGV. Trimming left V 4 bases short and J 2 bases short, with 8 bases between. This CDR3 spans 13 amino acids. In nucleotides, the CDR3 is TGTGCCAGCAGCTGGGGACGGCAAGAGACCCAGTACTTC. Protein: CASSWGRQETQYF.

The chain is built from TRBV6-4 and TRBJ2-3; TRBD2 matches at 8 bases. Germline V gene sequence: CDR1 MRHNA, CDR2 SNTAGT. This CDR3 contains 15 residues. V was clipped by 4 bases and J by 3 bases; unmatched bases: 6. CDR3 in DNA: TGTGCCAGCAGTGTGAGTAGCGGGATTACAGATACGCAGTATTTT. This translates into CASSVSSGITDTQYF.

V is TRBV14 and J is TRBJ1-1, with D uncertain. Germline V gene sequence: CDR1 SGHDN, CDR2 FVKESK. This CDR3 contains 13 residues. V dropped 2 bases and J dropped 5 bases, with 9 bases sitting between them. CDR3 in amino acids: CASSQKKWTEAFF. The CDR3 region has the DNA TGTGCCAGCAGCCAAAAAAAGTGGACTGAAGCTTTCTTT.

CDR3 DNA sequence: TGTGCCACTGAACCGACCCTATACGAGCAGTACTTC. As protein: CATEPTLYEQYF. The V gene is TRBV25-1, the J gene TRBJ2-7; D not certain. Germline lookup yields CDR1 MGHDK and CDR2 SYGVNS. Trimming took 10 bases from V and 4 from J, leaving 14 bases between them. The length of the CDR3 is 12 residues.

The CDR3 is CASSEADNQPQHF. The CDR3 region has the DNA TGCGCCAGCAGTGAGGCGGATAATCAGCCCCAGCATTTT. V gene TRBV10-1 combines with J gene TRBJ1-5; the D is unclear. Trimming left V 2 bases short and J 4 bases short, with 6 bases between. Germline assignment: CDR1 WNHNN and CDR2 SYGVQD (reference sequence). The length of the CDR3 is 13 residues.

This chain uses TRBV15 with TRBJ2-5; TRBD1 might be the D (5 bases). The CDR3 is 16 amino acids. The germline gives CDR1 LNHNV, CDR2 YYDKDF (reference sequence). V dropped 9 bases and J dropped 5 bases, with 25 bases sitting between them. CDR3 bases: TGTGCCACGACCAGGGAATCGTTGGGTTTCTCTGAGACCCAGTACTTC. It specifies CATTRESLGFSETQYF.

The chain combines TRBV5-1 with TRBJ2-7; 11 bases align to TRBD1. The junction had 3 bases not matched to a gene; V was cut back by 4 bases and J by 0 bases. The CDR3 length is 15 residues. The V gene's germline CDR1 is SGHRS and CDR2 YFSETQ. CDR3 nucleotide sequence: TGCGCCAGCAGCCCGGGACAGGGGGTCTCCTACGAGCAGTACTTC. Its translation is CASSPGQGVSYEQYF.

CDR3 loop: CASSTGTIYNEQFF. As DNA, the CDR3 is TGTGCCAGCAGCACCGGGACAATTTACAATGAGCAGTTCTTC. The chain combines TRBV5-4 with TRBJ2-1; tentatively, D is TRBD1 (6 bases). V lost 4 bases to trimming and J lost 4 bases, with 12 bases between them. The CDR3 extends over 14 amino acids. CDR1 is SGHNT and CDR2 is YYREEE in the germline V gene (reference sequence).

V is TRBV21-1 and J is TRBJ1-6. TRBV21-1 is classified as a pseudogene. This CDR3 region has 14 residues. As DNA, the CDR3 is TGTGCCAGCAGCAAAGCAGTGAGGGGTTCACCCCTCCACTTT. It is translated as CASSKAVRGSPLHF.

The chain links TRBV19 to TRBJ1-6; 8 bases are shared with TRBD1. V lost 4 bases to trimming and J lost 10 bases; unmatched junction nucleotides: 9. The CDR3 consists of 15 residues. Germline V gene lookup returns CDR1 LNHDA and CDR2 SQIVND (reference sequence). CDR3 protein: CASSNSGGWGSPLHF. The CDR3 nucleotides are TGTGCCAGTAGTAATTCAGGGGGCTGGGGATCACCCCTCCACTTT.

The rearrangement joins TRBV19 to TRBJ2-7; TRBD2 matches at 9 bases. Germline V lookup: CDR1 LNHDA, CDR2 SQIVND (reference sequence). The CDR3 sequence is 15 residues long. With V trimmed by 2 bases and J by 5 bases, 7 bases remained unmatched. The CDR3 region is CASSIRAGGPHEQYF. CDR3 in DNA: TGTGCCAGTAGTATACGGGCGGGAGGGCCCCACGAGCAGTACTTC. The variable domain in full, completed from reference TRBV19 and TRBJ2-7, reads DGGITQSPKYLFRKEGQNVTLSCEQNLNHDAMYWYRQDPGQGLRLIYYSQIVNDFQKGDIAEGYSVSREKKESFPLTVTSAQKNPTAFYLCASSIRAGGPHEQYFGPGTRLTVT.

CDR3 in amino acids: CASSVGQAKHTDTQYF. The CDR3 DNA reads as TGTGCCAGCAGCGTGGGACAGGCCAAACACACAGATACGCAGTATTTT. The V and J genes are TRBV5-4 and TRBJ2-3, with 8 bases matching TRBD1. CDR3 size: 16 residues. With V trimmed by 4 bases and J by 2 bases, 9 bases remained unmatched. Germline CDR1 is SGHNT and CDR2 is YYREEE (reference sequence). The full variable domain, its missing parts supplied by reference TRBV5-4 and TRBJ2-3, is ETGVTQSPTHLIKTRGQQVTLRCSSQSGHNTVSWYQQALGQGPQFIFQYYREEENGRGNFPPRFSGLQFPNYSSELNVNALELDDSALYLCASSVGQAKHTDTQYFGPGTRLTVL.

For the CDR3, the DNA is TGTGCCAGCAGCCGAGCGGGGGCCGGCCCCCAAGAGACCCAGTACTTC. It yields the protein CASSRAGAGPQETQYF. J is TRBJ2-5 and V is TRBV4-2, with 8 bases matching TRBD2. The length of the CDR3 is 16 residues. Germline-derived CDR1 and CDR2 are LGHNA and YNFKEQ. The V gene end was trimmed by 4 bases and the J gene end by 1 base; junction bases not matched to a gene: 8.

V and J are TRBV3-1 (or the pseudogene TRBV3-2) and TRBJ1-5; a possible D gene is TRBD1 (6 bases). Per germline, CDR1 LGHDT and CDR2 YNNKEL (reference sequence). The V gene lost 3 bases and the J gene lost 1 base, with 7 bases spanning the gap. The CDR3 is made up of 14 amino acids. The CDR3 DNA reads TGTGCCAGCAGCCAGAGGGGGAGCAATCAGCCCCAGCATTTT. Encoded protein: CASSQRGSNQPQHF.

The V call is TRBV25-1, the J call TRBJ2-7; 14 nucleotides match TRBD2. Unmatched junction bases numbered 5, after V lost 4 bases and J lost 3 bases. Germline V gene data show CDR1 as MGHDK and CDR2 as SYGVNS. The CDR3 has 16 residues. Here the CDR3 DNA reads TGTGCCAGCAGTGGCATAGGGACTAGCGGGAGCTACGAGCAGTACTTC. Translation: CASSGIGTSGSYEQYF.

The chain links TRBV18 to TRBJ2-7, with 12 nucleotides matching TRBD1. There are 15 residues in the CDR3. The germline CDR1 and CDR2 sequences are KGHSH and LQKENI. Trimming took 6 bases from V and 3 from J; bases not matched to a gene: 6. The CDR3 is CASSRDRGRNYEQYF. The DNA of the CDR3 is TGTGCCAGCTCCCGGGACAGGGGGCGAAACTACGAGCAGTACTTC.

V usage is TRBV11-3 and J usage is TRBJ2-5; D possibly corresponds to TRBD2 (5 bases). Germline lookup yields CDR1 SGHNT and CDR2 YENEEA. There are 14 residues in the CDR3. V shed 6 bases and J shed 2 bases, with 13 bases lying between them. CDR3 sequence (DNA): TGTGCCAGCAGAAGCCAGGACTTTCAAGAGACCCAGTACTTC. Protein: CASRSQDFQETQYF.

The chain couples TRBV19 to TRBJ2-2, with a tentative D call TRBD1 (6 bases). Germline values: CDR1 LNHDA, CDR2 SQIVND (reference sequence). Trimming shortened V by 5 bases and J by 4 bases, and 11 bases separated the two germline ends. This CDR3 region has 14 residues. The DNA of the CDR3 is TGTGCCAGTAGTCCCGGGACACCCACCGGGGAGCTGTTTTTT. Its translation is CASSPGTPTGELFF.

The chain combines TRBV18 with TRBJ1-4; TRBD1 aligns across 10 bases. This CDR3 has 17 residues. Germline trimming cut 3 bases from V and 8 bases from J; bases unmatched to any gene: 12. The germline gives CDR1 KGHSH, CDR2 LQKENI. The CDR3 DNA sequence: TGTGCCAGCTCACCCTTCCATGACAGGGGGCATAGAGAAAAACTGTTTTTT. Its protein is CASSPFHDRGHREKLFF.

The CDR3 DNA follows: TGTGCCAGCAGTTACACGGGGACAGGGTCTAGGTTCGGCACAGATACGCAGTATTTT. It specifies CASSYTGTGSRFGTDTQYF. The gene calls are TRBV27 and TRBJ2-3; 9 positions match TRBD1. Trimming took 4 bases from V and 1 from J; bases not matched to a gene: 15. From germline, CDR1 is MNHEY and CDR2 SMNVEV (reference sequence). The length of the CDR3 is 19 residues.

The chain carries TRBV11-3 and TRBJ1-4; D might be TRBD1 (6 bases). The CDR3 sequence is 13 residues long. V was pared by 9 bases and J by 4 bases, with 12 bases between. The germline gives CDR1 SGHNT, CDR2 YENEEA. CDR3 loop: CASADRLNEKLFF. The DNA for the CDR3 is TGTGCCAGTGCCGACAGGCTTAATGAAAAACTGTTTTTT.

CDR3 in DNA: TGTGCCAGCACCGCCGTCAGCCGGAACGAAAATGAGCAGTTCTTC. Translation gives CASTAVSRNENEQFF. J is TRBJ2-1 and V is TRBV27; D remains ambiguous. Germline-derived CDR1 and CDR2 are MNHEY and SMNVEV (reference sequence). CDR3 length: 15 amino acids. Trimming cost V 7 bases and J 7 bases, with 20 bases left between them.

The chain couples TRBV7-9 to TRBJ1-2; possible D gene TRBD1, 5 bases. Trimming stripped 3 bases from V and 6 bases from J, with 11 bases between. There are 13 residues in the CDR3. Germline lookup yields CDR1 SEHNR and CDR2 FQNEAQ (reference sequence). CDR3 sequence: CASSFMGDDGYTF. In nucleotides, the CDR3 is TGTGCCAGCAGCTTTATGGGGGATGATGGCTACACCTTC.

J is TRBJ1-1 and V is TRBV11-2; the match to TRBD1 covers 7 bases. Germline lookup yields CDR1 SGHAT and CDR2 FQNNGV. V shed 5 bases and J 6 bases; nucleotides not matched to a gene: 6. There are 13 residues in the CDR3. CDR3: CASSIGTAAEAFF. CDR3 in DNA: TGTGCCAGCAGCATTGGGACAGCCGCTGAAGCTTTCTTT.

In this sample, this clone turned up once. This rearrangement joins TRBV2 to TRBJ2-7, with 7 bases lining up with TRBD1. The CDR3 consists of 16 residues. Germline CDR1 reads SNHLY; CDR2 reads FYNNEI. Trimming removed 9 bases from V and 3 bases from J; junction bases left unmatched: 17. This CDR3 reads CARGDKNRGVYYEQYF. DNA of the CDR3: TGTGCCAGAGGGGACAAAAACAGGGGAGTGTACTACGAGCAGTACTTC.